The clone carrying this T cell receptor beta chain was picked up many times. No antigen is known for it. Unique molecular identifier tags were affixed to discrete cDNA molecules. MiXCR, run by TCRdb on the 5' RACE reads, gives a single entry per CDR3 protein. This table holds about 31,000 distinct CDR3 sequences, under 6% found once. The V segment lost 0 bases and the J segment 4 bases; nucleotides outside the gene matches: 5. The CDR3 loop spans 16 amino acids. CDR1 and CDR2 from the germline V gene are KGHDR and SFDVKD. This specimen comes from a study of early T cells in non-severe SARS-CoV-2 infection. Whole-study context: The sequenced material was bulk RNA from unsorted whole blood, and its chains were unpaired. Study-wide results and limits: VDJdb-based matching was biased toward anti-spike CD8 responses and missed private and CD4 specificities.

The clonotype was recovered from an adult who was a healthcare worker with PCR-confirmed SARS-CoV-2 infection or an uninfected control (not recorded which). Sequencing was done on a sample of whole blood. The chain uses TRBV24-1 and TRBJ2-1; 7 bases agree with TRBD2. CDR3 sequence reads: CATSDLRAGAYNEQFF. CDR3 DNA sequence: TGTGCCACCAGTGATTTGCGGGCGGGAGCGTACAATGAGCAGTTCTTC.